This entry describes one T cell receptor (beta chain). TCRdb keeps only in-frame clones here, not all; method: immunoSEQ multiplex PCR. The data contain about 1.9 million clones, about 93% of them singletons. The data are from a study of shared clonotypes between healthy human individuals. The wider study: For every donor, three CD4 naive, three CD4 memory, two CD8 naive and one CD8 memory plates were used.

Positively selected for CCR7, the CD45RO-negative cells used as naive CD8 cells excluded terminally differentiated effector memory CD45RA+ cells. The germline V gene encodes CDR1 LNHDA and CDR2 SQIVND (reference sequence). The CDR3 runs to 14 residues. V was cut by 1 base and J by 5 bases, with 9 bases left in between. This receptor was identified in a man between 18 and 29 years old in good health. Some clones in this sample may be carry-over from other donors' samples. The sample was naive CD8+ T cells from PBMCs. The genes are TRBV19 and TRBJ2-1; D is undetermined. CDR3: CASSIVGIHNEQFF. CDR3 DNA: TGTGCCAGTAGTATAGTTGGGATCCACAATGAGCAGTTCTTC.